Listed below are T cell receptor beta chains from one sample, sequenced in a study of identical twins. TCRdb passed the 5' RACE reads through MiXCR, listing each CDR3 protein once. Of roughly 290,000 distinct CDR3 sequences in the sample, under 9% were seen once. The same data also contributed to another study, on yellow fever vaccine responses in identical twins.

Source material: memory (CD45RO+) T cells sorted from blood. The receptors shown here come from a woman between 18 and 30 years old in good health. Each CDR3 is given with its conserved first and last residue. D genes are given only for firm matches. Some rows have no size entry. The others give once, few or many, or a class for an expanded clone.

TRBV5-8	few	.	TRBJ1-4	CASSLAGRSGNEKLFF	TGTGCCAGCAGCTTGGCAGGGAGGAGCGGTAATGAAAAACTGTTTTTT
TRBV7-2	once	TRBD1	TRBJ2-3	CASSLWGQGAANTQYF	TGTGCCAGCAGCTTATGGGGGCAGGGGGCCGCCAATACGCAGTATTTT
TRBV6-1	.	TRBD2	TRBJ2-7	CASTDRGTSGRAWSYEQYF	TGTGCCAGCACGGACAGGGGGACTAGCGGGAGGGCCTGGTCCTACGAGCAGTACTTC
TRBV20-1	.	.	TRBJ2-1	CSARSGGGNEQFF	TGCAGTGCTAGATCTGGAGGAGGCAATGAGCAGTTCTTC
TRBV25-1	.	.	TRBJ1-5	CASSGAANQPQHF	TGTGCCAGCAGCGGGGCGGCTAATCAGCCCCAGCATTTT
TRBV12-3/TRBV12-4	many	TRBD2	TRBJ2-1	CASSPGRGLARPSSYNEQFF	TGTGCCAGCAGTCCCGGCCGGGGACTAGCGCGACCAAGCTCCTACAATGAGCAGTTCTTC
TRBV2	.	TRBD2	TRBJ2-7	CASIQDASGRQVEQYF	TGTGCCAGCATACAGGACGCTAGCGGGAGGCAAGTCGAGCAGTACTTC
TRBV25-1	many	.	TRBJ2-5	CASKDPQGGETQYF	TGTGCCAGCAAGGACCCCCAGGGTGGAGAGACCCAGTACTTC
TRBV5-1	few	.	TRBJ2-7	CASSLAGIPYEQYF	TGCGCCAGCAGCTTAGCCGGGATTCCCTACGAGCAGTACTTC
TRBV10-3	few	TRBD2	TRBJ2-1	CAIRTLAGEVNEQFF	TGTGCCATCAGAACACTAGCGGGAGAGGTCAATGAGCAGTTCTTC
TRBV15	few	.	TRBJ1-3	CATSRDGAAGNTIYF	TGTGCCACCAGCAGAGATGGGGCAGCCGGAAACACCATATATTTT
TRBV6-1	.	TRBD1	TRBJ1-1	CASKMNSAGTGGTEAFF	TGTGCCAGCAAAATGAACTCCGCCGGGACAGGGGGAACTGAAGCTTTCTTT
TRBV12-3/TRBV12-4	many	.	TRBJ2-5	CASSTNHRAGQETQYF	TGTGCCAGCAGCACTAACCATAGGGCGGGACAAGAGACCCAGTACTTC
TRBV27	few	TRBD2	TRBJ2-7	CASSPTGTSVKYEQYF	TGTGCCAGCAGTCCTACGGGGACTAGCGTAAAATACGAGCAGTACTTC
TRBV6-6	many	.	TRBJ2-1	CASSQQGGFYNEQFF	TGTGCCAGCAGCCAGCAGGGGGGGTTTTACAATGAGCAGTTCTTC
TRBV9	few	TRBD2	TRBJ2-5	CASSPQRGDQETQYF	TGTGCCAGCAGCCCCCAGCGGGGGGATCAAGAGACCCAGTACTTC
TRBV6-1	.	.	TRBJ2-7	CASSAQGSYEQYF	TGTGCCAGCAGTGCGCAGGGGTCCTACGAGCAGTACTTC
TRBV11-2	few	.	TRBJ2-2	CASSLGVVVSPGELFF	TGTGCCAGCAGCTTAGGGGTTGTGGTGTCTCCCGGGGAGCTGTTTTTT
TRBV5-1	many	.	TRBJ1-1	CASSLHQNTEAFF	TGCGCCAGCAGCTTACACCAGAACACTGAAGCTTTCTTT
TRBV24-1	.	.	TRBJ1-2	CATSDRPGTGYGYTF	TGTGCCACCAGTGATCGGCCGGGGACGGGGTATGGCTACACCTTC
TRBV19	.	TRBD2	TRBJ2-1	CASSIVAGAYNEQFF	TGTGCCAGTAGTATAGTAGCGGGAGCCTACAATGAGCAGTTCTTC
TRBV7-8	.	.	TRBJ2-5	CASSLEVRVHF	TGTGCCAGCAGCTTAGAGGTCAGGGTGCACTTC
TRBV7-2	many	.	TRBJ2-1	CASSAGGGEQFF	TGTGCCAGCAGCGCAGGGGGAGGGGAGCAGTTCTTC
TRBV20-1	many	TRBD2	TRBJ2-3	CSARDARGEMGQYF	TGCAGTGCTAGAGATGCGCGGGGGGAGATGGGGCAGTATTTT
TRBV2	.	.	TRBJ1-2	CASSNQGTYGYTF	TGTGCCAGCAGCAATCAGGGGACTTATGGCTACACCTTC
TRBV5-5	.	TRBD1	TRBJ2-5	CASSLVAGGLETQYF	TGTGCCAGCAGCTTGGTGGCAGGGGGCCTAGAGACCCAGTACTTC
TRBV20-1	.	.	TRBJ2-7	CSAFSGLSSYEQYF	TGCAGTGCCTTTTCGGGACTTTCCTCCTACGAGCAGTACTTC
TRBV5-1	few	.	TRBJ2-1	CASRYGGLGDEQFF	TGCGCCAGCAGATACGGGGGTCTCGGGGATGAGCAGTTCTTC
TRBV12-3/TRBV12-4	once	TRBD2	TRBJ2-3	CARCPGERSGRARRDTQYF	TGTGCCCGCTGCCCGGGTGAACGTAGCGGGAGGGCGAGAAGAGATACGCAGTATTTT
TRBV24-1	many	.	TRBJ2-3	CATSDYRSSTDTQYF	TGTGCCACCAGTGATTATCGGAGTAGCACAGATACGCAGTATTTT
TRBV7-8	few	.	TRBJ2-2	CASEAGELFF	TGTGCCAGCGAGGCCGGGGAGCTGTTTTTT
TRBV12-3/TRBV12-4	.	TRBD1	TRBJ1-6	CASSPGGISYNSPLHF	TGTGCCAGCAGCCCAGGGGGGATCTCCTATAATTCACCCCTCCACTTT